This entry features one T cell receptor (beta chain) sequence. No antigen is known for it. This entry is derived from a study of T cell repertoires in cytomegalovirus infection. Background on the study: Well-studied HLA-B-restricted epitopes and recently identified HLA-C-restricted epitopes of CMV were both used in the study. Study-wide points: Of the TCR beta families, the public ones yielded a cumulative frequency that identified carriers of CMV plus the relevant HLA.

Germline loops: CDR1 SGHTA, CDR2 FQGNSA. V was cut by 2 bases and J by 3 bases, with 18 bases left in between. This CDR3 has 17 residues. TCRdb reprocessed the reads via MiXCR and lists one record per CDR3 protein. The sample lists around 310,000 distinct CDR3 sequences, about 29% occurring once. The material sequenced was cultured PBMCs, taken from culture after CMV antigen stimulation. The chain employs TRBV7-2 and TRBJ2-3; TRBD2 is a possible D gene (6 bases). This clonotype was sampled from a human donor in good health (CMV status not recorded). Some clones in this sample may be carry-over from other donors' samples. The CDR3: CASSLLGVAVVTDTQYF. CDR3 coding DNA: TGTGCCAGCAGCTTACTAGGGGTAGCGGTGGTTACAGATACGCAGTATTTT.